One and the same sample provided the 5 T cell receptor beta chains below, sequenced in a study of T cells after yellow fever vaccination. TCRdb ran MiXCR on the 5' RACE reads and lists one entry per CDR3 protein. The table lists 300,000 to 450,000 distinct CDR3 sequences, less than 9.5% of them singletons. This material consisted of PBMCs, taken more than 35 days after the first yellow fever vaccination. The receptors come from a man aged 18 to 35 who received the YFV17D yellow fever vaccine.

There are many counts of this clonotype. The gene calls are TRBV7-2 and TRBJ2-1; D is perhaps TRBD2 (7 bases). This CDR3 is built from 15 residues. CDR1 and CDR2 from the germline V gene are SGHTA and FQGNSA. The ends were cut back, 5 bases at V and 4 bases at J, with 15 bases in the middle. The CDR3 loop is CASSPQGGDYNEQFF. In DNA form, the CDR3 reads TGTGCCAGCAGCCCCCAAGGGGGGGATTACAATGAGCAGTTCTTC.

The chain carries TRBV6-5 and TRBJ2-3, with 12 bases that match TRBD2. The V gene's germline CDR1 is MNHEY and CDR2 SVGAGI. The CDR3 has 17 amino acids. The trim removed 2 bases at V and 5 bases at J, leaving 8 bases unmatched. The CDR3 loop reads CASSYALAGGPGDTQYF. The CDR3 DNA sequence: TGTGCCAGCAGTTACGCCCTAGCGGGGGGGCCGGGAGATACGCAGTATTTT.

This chain connects TRBV29-1 to TRBJ2-7; D is unclear. The V gene lost 6 bases and the J gene lost 0 bases, with 6 bases spanning the gap. Germline lookup yields CDR1 SQVTM and CDR2 ANQGSEA. This CDR3 has 11 amino acids. In DNA form, the CDR3 reads TGCAGCGTCCGGCACTCCTACGAGCAGTACTTC. Protein sequence: CSVRHSYEQYF.

This clonotype was found many times. The V and J genes are TRBV29-1 and TRBJ1-1; possible D gene TRBD1, 6 bases. This CDR3 region has 19 residues. Trimming took off 3 bases at V and 0 bases at J, with 26 bases between the two ends. From germline, CDR1 is SQVTM and CDR2 ANQGSEA. CDR3 sequence: CSVESFTRRGRQLNTEAFF. CDR3 in DNA: TGCAGCGTTGAGTCGTTCACCCGGCGGGGGCGACAGTTGAACACTGAAGCTTTCTTT.

This clonotype was counted a few times. This chain connects TRBV12-3 or TRBV12-4 to TRBJ1-3, with a possible D match to TRBD1 (5 bases). V lost 4 bases to trimming and J lost 4 bases, with 11 bases between them. This CDR3 is 14 amino acids long. CDR3 amino acids: CASSYLTGGNTIYF. As DNA, the CDR3 is TGTGCCAGCAGTTACCTAACAGGAGGAAACACCATATATTTT.